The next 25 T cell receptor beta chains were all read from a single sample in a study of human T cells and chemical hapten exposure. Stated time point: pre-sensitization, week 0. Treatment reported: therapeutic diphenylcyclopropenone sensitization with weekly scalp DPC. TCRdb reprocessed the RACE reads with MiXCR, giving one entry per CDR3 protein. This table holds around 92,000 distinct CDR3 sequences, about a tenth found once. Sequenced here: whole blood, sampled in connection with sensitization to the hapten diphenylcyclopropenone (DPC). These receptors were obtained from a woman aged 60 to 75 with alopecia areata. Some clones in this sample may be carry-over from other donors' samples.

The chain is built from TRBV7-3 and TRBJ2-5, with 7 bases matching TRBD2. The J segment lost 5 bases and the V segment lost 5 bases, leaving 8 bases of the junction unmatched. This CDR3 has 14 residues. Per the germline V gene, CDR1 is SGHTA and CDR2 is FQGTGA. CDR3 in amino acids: CASSPGLWGETQYF. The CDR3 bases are TGTGCCAGCAGCCCGGGACTATGGGGGGAGACCCAGTACTTC.

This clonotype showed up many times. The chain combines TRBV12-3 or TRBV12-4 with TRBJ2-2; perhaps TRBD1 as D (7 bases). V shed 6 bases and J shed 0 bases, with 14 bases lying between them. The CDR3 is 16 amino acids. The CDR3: CASRGGGTANTGELFF. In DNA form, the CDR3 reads TGTGCCAGCAGAGGGGGCGGGACGGCGAACACCGGGGAGCTGTTTTTT.

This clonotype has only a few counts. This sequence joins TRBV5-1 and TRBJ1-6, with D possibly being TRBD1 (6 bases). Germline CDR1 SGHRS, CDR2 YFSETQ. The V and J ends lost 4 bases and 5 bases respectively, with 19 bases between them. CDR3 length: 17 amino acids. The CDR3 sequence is CASSTPTGTANNSPLHF. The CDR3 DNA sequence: TGCGCCAGCAGCACCCCGACAGGAACGGCGAATAATTCACCCCTCCACTTT.

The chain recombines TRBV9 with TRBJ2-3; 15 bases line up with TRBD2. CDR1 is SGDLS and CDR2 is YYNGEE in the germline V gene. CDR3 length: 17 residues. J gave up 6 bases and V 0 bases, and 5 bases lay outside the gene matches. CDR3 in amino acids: CASSVERTSGGADTQYF. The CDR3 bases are TGTGCCAGCAGCGTAGAAAGGACTAGCGGGGGGGCGGATACGCAGTATTTT.

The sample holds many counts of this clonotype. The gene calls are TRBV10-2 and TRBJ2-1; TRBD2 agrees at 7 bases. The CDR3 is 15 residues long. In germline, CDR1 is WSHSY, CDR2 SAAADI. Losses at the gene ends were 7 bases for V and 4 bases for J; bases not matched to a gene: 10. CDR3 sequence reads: CASTIVGTTYNEQFF. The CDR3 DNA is TGCGCCAGCACCATTGTCGGGACTACGTACAATGAGCAGTTCTTC.

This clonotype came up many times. The CDR3 sequence: CASSSWSSGANVLTF. The CDR3 DNA follows: TGTGCCAGCAGCTCCTGGTCCTCTGGGGCCAACGTCCTGACTTTC. This chain uses TRBV7-9 with TRBJ2-6; D is ambiguous. CDR1 is SEHNR, CDR2 FQNEAQ, per germline (reference sequence). Trimming removed 4 bases at V and 0 bases at J, with 7 bases between. The CDR3 has 15 amino acids.

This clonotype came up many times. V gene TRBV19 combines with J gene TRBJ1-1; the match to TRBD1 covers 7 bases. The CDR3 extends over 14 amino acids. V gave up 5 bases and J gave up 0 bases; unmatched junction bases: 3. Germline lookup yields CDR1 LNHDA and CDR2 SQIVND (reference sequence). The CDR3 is CASSLDRLNTEAFF. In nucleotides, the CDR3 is TGTGCCAGTAGTCTGGACAGGCTGAACACTGAAGCTTTCTTT.

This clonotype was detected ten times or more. This CDR3 is CAGSTGTSSGNTIYF. The CDR3 coding sequence is TGTGCCGGGTCCACAGGGACCTCCTCTGGAAACACCATATATTTT. J is TRBJ1-3 and V is TRBV6-1; a possible D gene is TRBD1 (6 bases). Trimming shortened V by 11 bases and J by 0 bases, and 17 bases separated the two germline ends. The CDR3 runs 15 residues. CDR1 is MNHNS, CDR2 SASEGT, per germline.

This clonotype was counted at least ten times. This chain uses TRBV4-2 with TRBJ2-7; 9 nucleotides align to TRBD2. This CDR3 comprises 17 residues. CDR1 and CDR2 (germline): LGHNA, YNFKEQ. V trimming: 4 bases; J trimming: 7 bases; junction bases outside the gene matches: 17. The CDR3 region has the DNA TGTGCCAGCAGCCCGCAGACTAGCGGTGCCGCTGGAGGGGAGCAGTACTTC. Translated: CASSPQTSGAAGGEQYF.

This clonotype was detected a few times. The CDR3 region is CASSLDPGETQYF. The CDR3 DNA reads as TGTGCCAGCAGCTTAGACCCAGGAGAGACCCAGTACTTC. The rearrangement joins TRBV11-2 to TRBJ2-5; unclear D gene. CDR3 length equals 13 residues. Trimming left V 0 bases short and J 4 bases short, with 6 bases between. Germline values: CDR1 SGHAT, CDR2 FQNNGV.

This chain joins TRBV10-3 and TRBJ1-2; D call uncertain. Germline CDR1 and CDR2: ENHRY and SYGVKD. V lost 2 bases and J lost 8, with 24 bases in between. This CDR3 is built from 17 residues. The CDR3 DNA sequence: TGTGCCATCAGTGAGATCCGGCGAGCCGAGGACGGGAAGGGCTACACCTTC. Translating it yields CAISEIRRAEDGKGYTF.

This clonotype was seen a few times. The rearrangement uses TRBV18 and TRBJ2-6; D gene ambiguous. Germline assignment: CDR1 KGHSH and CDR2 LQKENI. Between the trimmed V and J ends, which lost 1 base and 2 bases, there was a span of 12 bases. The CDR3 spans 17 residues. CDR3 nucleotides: TGTGCCAGCTCACCACGGTTAGAACAGACTGGGGCCAACGTCCTGACTTTC. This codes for CASSPRLEQTGANVLTF.

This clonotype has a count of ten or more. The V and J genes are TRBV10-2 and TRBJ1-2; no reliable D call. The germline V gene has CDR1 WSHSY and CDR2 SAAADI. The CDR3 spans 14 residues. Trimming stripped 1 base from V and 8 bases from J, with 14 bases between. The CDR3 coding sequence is TGCGCCAGCAGTGAGTGGGAGGGCGCCCGGGGCTACACCTTC. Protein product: CASSEWEGARGYTF.

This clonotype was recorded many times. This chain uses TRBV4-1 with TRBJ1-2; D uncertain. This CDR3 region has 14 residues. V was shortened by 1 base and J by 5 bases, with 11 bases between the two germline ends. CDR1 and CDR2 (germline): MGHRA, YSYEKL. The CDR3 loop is CASSQGGVSYGYTF. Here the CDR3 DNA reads TGCGCCAGCAGCCAAGGTGGCGTATCATATGGCTACACCTTC.

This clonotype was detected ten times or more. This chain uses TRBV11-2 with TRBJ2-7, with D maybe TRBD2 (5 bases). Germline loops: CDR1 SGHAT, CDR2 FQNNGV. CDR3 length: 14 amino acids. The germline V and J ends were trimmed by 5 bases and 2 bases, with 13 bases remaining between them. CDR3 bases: TGTGCCAGCAGCCCCCCCGCGGGCGCCTACGAGCAGTACTTC. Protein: CASSPPAGAYEQYF.

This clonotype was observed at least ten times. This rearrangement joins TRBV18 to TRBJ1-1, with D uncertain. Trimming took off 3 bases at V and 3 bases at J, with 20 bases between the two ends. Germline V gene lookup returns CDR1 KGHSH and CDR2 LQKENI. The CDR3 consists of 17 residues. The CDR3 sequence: CASSPRGPGGFYTEAFF. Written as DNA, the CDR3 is TGTGCCAGCTCACCTCGAGGGCCAGGAGGGTTTTACACTGAAGCTTTCTTT.

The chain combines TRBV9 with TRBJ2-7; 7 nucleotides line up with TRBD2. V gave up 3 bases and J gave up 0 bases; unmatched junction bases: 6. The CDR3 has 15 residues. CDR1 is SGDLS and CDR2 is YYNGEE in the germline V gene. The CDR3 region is CASSGGASGSYEQYF. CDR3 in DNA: TGTGCCAGCAGCGGTGGGGCTAGCGGCTCCTACGAGCAGTACTTC.

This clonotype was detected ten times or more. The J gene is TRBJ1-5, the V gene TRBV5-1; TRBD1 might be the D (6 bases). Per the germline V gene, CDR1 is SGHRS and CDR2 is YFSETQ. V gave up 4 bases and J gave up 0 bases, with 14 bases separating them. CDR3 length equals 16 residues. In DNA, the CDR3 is TGCGCCAGCAGCCGAGGGGGGTCTCATAGCAATCAGCCCCAGCATTTT. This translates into CASSRGGSHSNQPQHF.

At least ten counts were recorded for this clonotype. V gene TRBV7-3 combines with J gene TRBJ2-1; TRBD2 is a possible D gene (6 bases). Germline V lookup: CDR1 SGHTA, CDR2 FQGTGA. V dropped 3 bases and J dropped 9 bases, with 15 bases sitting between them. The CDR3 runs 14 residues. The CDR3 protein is CASSFGTAGGEQFF. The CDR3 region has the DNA TGTGCCAGCAGCTTCGGGACTGCCGGGGGTGAGCAGTTCTTC.

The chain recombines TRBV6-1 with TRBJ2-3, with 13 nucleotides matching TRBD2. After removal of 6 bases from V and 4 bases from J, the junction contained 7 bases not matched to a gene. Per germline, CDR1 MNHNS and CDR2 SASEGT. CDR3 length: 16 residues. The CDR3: CASRKLAGGQADTQYF. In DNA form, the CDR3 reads TGTGCCAGCAGAAAACTAGCGGGGGGGCAGGCAGATACGCAGTATTTT.

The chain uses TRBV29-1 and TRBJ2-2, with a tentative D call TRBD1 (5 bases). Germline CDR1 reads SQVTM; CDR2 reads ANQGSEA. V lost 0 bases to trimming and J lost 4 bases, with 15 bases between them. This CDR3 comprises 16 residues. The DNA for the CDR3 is TGCAGCGTTGAAGATACGCAGGGCCCTTCCACCGGGGAGCTGTTTTTT. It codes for CSVEDTQGPSTGELFF.

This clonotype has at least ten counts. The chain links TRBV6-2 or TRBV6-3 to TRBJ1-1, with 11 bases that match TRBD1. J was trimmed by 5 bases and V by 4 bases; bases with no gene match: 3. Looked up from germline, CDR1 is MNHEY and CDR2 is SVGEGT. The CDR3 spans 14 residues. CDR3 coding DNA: TGTGCCAGCAGTTGGGGGACAGGGGGAACTGAAGCTTTCTTT. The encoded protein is CASSWGTGGTEAFF.

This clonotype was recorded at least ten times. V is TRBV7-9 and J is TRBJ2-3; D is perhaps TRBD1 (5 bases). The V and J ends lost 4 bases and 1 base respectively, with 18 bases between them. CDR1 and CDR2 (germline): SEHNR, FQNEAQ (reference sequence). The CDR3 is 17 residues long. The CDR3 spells CASSSRVGQGRTDTQYF. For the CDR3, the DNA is TGTGCCAGCAGCTCCCGAGTGGGCCAGGGCCGCACAGATACGCAGTATTTT.

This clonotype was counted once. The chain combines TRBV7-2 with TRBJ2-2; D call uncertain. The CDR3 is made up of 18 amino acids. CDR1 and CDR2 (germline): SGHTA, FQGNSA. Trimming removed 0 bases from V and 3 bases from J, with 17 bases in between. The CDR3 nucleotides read TGTGCCAGCAGCTTAGCGGTCGTGGCGAGCCGAGACACCGGGGAGCTGTTTTTT. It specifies CASSLAVVASRDTGELFF.

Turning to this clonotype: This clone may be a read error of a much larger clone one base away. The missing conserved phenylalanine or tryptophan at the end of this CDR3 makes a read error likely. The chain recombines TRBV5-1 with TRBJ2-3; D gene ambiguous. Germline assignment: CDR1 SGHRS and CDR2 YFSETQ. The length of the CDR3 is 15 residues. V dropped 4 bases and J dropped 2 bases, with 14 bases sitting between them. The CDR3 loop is CASSANIVATDTQYY. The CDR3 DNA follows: TGCGCCAGCAGCGCCAATATCGTAGCCACAGATACGCAGTATTAT.